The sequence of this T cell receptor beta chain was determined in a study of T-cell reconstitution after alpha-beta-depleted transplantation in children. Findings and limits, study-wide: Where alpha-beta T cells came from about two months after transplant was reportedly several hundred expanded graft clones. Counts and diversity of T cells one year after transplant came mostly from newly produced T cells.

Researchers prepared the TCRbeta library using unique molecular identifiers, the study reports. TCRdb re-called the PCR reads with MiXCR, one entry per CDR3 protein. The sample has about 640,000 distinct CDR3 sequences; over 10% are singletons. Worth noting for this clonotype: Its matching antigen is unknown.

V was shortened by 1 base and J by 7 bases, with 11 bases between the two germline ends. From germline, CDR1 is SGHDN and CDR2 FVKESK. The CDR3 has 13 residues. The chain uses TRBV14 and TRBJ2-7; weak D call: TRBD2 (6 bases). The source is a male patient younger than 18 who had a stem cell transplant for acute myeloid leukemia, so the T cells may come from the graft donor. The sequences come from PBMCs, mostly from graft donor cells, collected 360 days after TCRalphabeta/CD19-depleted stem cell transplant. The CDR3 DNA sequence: TGTGCCAGCAGCCAAGTCCCCCTAGCGGAGCAGTACTTC. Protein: CASSQVPLAEQYF.